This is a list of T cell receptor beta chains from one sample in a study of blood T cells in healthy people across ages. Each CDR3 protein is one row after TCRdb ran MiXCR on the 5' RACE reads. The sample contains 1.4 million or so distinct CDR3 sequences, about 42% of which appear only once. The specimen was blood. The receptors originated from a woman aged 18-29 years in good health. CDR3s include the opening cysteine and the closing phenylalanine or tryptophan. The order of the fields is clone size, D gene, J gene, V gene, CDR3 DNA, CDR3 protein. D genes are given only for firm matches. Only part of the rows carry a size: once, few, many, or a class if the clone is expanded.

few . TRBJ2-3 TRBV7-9 TGTGCCAGCAGCTTCCGGAGGGCCATTACAGATACGCAGTATTTT CASSFRRAITDTQYF
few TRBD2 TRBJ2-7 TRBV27 TGTGCCAGCAGCCCCGCGGGGGGAGACTACGAGCAGTACTTC CASSPAGGDYEQYF
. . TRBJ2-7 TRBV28 TGTGCCAGCAGTCCCAGGGCAACCTACGAGCAGTACTTC CASSPRATYEQYF
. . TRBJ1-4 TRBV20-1 TGCAGTGCCATTCTTGTGGGAGACGGGGAAAAACTGTTTTTT CSAILVGDGEKLFF
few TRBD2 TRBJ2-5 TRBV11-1 TGTGCCAGCAGCTTCTGGATAATTAGCGGGAGCTCAGTCAATGAGCAGTACTTC CASSFWIISGSSVNEQYF
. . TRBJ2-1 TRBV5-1 TGCGCCACCATGACGGGATCTGGCTCCTACAATGAGCAGTTCTTC CATMTGSGSYNEQFF
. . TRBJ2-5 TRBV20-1 TGCAGTGCTAGAACCGGTGGTTGGAACCAGTACTTC CSARTGGWNQYF
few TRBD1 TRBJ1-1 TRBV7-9 TGTGCCAGCAGCTCCCACCGCGTCGGGACAGGGTTGAACACTGAAGCTTTCTTT CASSSHRVGTGLNTEAFF
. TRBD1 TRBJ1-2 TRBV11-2 TGTGCCAGCAGCCCAATTCAGGGGGCGATTAACTATGGCTACACCTTC CASSPIQGAINYGYTF
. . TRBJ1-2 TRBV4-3 TGCGCCAGCAGCCAAGATTTGGCAGGGTACTATGGCTACACCTTC CASSQDLAGYYGYTF
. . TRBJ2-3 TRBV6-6 TGTGCCAGCAGTAGGACGGGCTCCGGCACAGATACGCAGTATTTT CASSRTGSGTDTQYF
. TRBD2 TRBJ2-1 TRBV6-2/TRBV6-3 TGTGCCAGCAGTTACTCCGCTAGCGGGAGTTGGGGCAATGAGCAGTTCTTC CASSYSASGSWGNEQFF
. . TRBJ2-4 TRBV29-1 TGCAGCGTTTCCGGGACGGAGGCCTCCTACAATGAGCAGTACTTC CSVSGTEASYNEQYF
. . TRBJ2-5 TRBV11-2 TGTGCCAGCAGCTTCGATTGGGTGACCCAGTACTTC CASSFDWVTQYF
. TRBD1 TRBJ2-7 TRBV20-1 TGCAGTGCCATTGACAGGGGTCCGTACGAGCAGTACTTC CSAIDRGPYEQYF
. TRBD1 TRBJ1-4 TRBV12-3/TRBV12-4 TGTGCCAGCAGTTTTAATTCGGGACAGGATAATGAAAAACTGTTTTTT CASSFNSGQDNEKLFF
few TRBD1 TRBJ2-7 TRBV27 TGTGCCAGCAGAGGCCGCGACAGGGGTTCCTACGAGCAGTACTTC CASRGRDRGSYEQYF
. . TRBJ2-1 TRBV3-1 TGTGCCAGCAGCCAAGATAGGTACGACAATGAGCAGTTCTTC CASSQDRYDNEQFF
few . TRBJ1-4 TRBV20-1 TGCAGTGCTAGTTACCCGTCAACTAATGAAAAACTGTTTTTT CSASYPSTNEKLFF
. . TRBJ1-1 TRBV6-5 TGTGCCAGCAGTACAAACTCGGGCTACGCCAACACTGAAGCTTTCTTT CASSTNSGYANTEAFF
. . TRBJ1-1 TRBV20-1 TGCAGTGCTATTCCGGGGCGTGAAGCTTTCTTT CSAIPGREAFF
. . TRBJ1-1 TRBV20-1 TGCAGTGCTAGACAGTATCTGCTGGCCCCCGGGACAACGAACACTGAAGCTTTCTTT CSARQYLLAPGTTNTEAFF
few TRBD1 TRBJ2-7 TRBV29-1 TGCAGCGTTGGGACAGGGCGAATCTACGAGCAGTACTTC CSVGTGRIYEQYF
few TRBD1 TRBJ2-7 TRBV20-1 TGCAGTGCTCCTGATCCCGGGACAGGCTTTCGCGAGCAGTACTTC CSAPDPGTGFREQYF
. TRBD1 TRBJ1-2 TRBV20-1 TGCAGTGCTAGAGATCCCCCTCGACAGGGTTTGGGTGGCTACACCTTC CSARDPPRQGLGGYTF
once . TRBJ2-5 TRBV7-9 TGTGCCAGCAGTTCTCCCCCGACAGTAGACAACGAGCGGTACTTC CASSSPPTVDNERYF
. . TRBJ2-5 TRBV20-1 TGCAGTGCTAGAGGGAGTGGCGGAGAGACCCAGTACTTC CSARGSGGETQYF
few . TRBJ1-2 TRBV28 TGTGCCAGCAGTTGGACCCGACAGGCTGGCTACACCTTC CASSWTRQAGYTF
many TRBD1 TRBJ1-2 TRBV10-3 TGTGCCATCAGCGGGACAGGAGATAACTATGGCTACACCTTC CAISGTGDNYGYTF
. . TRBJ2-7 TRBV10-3 TGTGCCATCAGTGATACGGACAGTGACACCTACGAGCAGTACTTC CAISDTDSDTYEQYF
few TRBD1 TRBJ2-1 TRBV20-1 TGCAGTGCTAGACCGGGACAGGGACTTTACAATGAGCAGTTCTTC CSARPGQGLYNEQFF
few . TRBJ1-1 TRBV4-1 TGCGCCAGCAGCCGCGAGGAGGTGGCGAACACTGAAGCTTTCTTT CASSREEVANTEAFF
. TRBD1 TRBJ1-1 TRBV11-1 TGTGCCAGCAGCCCGGGACAGGGACCCATGAACACTGGAGCTTTCTTT CASSPGQGPMNTGAFF
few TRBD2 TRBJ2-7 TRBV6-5 TGTGCCAGCAGTTACGTATCAGGGAGCGGGAGACCCTACGAGCAGTACTTC CASSYVSGSGRPYEQYF
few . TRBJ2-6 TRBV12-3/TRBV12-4 TGTGCCAGCAGAGGGGGGTCGCGAGCCTCTGGGGCCAACGTCCTGACTTTC CASRGGSRASGANVLTF
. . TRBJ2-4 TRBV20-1 TGCAGTGCTAGGGCCCAGGGTTTAATAGCCAAAAACATTCAGTACTTC CSARAQGLIAKNIQYF
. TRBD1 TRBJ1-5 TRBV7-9 TGTGCCACCAGCAGGGACAGGGGTCCCCCCAATCAGCCCCAGCATTTT CATSRDRGPPNQPQHF
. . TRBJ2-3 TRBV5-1 TGCGCCAGCAGCTTCGGACTGGGCGGAGATACGCAGTATTTT CASSFGLGGDTQYF
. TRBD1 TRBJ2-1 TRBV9 TGTGCCAGCAGCGTAGGTGGGACAGGGGCCTACGATGAGCAGTTCTTC CASSVGGTGAYDEQFF
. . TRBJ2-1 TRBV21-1 TGTGCCAGCAGCCAACCAAAAATCAGGGCGGACCCCTACAATGAGCCGTTCTTC CASSQPKIRADPYNEPFF
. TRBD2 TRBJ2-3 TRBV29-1 TGCACTGTAGCGGGGGGTCGTAGCACAGATACGCAGTATTTT CTVAGGRSTDTQYF
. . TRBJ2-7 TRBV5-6 TGTGCCAGCAGCTTAGGCGCACTCCCGTACGAGCAGTACTTC CASSLGALPYEQYF
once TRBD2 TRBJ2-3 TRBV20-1 TGCAGTGCTATTCGACTAGCCCTCACAGATACGCAGTATTTT CSAIRLALTDTQYF
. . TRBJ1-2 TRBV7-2 TGTACCAGCCAGCTCAGGGCTAACTATGGCTACACCTTC CTSQLRANYGYTF
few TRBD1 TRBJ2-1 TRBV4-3 TGCGCCAGCAGCCGATACAGACAGGGCCGCAATGAGCAGTTCTTC CASSRYRQGRNEQFF
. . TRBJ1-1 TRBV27 TGTGCCACTTCGGACAGAGTCACTGAAGCTTTCTTT CATSDRVTEAFF
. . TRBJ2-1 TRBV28 TGTGCCAGCAGTTTATTGACCAGGGGTGGATACAATGAGCAGTTCTTC CASSLLTRGGYNEQFF
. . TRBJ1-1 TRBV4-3 TGCGCCAGCAGCCAGATGGGGTTCGGGGACGAAGCTTTCTTT CASSQMGFGDEAFF
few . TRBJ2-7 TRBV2 TGTGCCAGCAGTCTACAGGGTCGGGTTTACAATGAGCAGTACTTC CASSLQGRVYNEQYF
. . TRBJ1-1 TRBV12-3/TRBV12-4 TGTGCCAGCACGCAGGGGCCGAACACTGAAGCTTTCTTT CASTQGPNTEAFF
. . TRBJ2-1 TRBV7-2 TGTGCCAGCAGCTTAGAAGGTCCTCAGTTCTTC CASSLEGPQFF
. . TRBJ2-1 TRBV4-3 TGCGCCAGCAGCCAAGTCACTAGCTGGCATGAGCAGTTCTTC CASSQVTSWHEQFF
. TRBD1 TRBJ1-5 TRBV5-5 TGTGCCAGCAGCCTAATTGACAGGGCGACGGATCAGCCCCAGCATTTT CASSLIDRATDQPQHF